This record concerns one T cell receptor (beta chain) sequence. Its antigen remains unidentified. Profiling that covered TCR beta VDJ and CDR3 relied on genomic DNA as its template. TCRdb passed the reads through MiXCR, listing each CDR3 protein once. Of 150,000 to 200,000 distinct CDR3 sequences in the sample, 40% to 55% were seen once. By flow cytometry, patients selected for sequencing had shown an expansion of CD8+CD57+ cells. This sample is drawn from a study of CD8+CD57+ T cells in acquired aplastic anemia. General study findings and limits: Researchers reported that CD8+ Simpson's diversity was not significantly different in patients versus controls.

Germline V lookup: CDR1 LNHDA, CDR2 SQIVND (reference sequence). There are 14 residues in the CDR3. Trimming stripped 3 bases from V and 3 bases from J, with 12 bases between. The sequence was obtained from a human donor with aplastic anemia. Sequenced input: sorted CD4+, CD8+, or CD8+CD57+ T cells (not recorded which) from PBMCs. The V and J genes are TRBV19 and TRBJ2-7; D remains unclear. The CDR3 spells CASSMTPGFYEQYF. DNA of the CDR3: TGTGCCAGTAGTATGACCCCAGGTTTCTACGAGCAGTACTTC.